This TCR beta chain was obtained from a study of OX40 agonist ivuxolimab in advanced cancers. The overall study: Patients were treated with ivuxolimab, an agonistic anti-OX40 (CD134) antibody. Three individuals attained partial responses, comprising one hepatocellular carcinoma case and two cutaneous melanoma cases.

Findings of the study overall: Expanded peripheral T cells had an undetermined antigen specificity.

This CDR3 spans 15 amino acids. With 5 bases removed from V and 6 bases from J, the gap between germline ends came to 19 bases. Germline assignment: CDR1 SGHVS and CDR2 FQNEAQ. Sequenced by immunoSEQ multiplex PCR; TCRdb stores in-frame clones only, minus some. The sample has tens of thousands of clones, roughly 80% seen once. Cycle 7 day 1, cycle 4 day 1, and baseline were the timepoints at which blood was sampled. With respect to this clone: Antigen unknown.

Sequenced material: CD4+ or CD8+ T cells sorted from blood, taken in a trial of the OX40 agonist ivuxolimab. This sequence originates from an adult with an advanced solid tumor such as melanoma, head and neck, liver or kidney cancer. The chain recombines TRBV7-8 with TRBJ1-1; D is possibly TRBD1 (5 bases). CDR3 bases: TGTGCCAGCAGCAACCCCCGTGGGGGGGACGCTGAAGCTTTCTTT. As protein: CASSNPRGGDAEAFF.